This TCR beta chain was documented in a study of human T cells and chemical hapten exposure. General study findings and limits: Sensitization with DPC brought no change to TCRs above 1 in 1000 in frequency. There was a positive correlation between PT1 expanded TCR counts and patch test score.

Noted time point: patch test 1, 2 weeks after DPC sensitization. Treatment: therapeutic diphenylcyclopropenone sensitization with weekly scalp DPC. The study extracted total RNA from unfractionated whole blood. This clonotype occurred a few times. The target antigen is unknown. TCRdb recomputed calls from the RACE reads with MiXCR, one row per CDR3 protein. This sample has roughly 180,000 distinct CDR3 sequences; around 13% occur once, and the top ten carry about 1.7%. This sample comprised whole blood, obtained in connection with sensitization to the hapten diphenylcyclopropenone (DPC). The source of this sequence is a woman in her 30s with alopecia areata. Some clones in this sample may be carry-over from other donors' samples.

CDR3 in amino acids: CASSQKELATAGELFF. CDR3 nucleotides: TGCGCCAGCAGTCAAAAGGAACTAGCGACAGCCGGGGAGCTGTTTTTT. The V gene is TRBV23-1, the J gene TRBJ2-2, with 7 bases identical to TRBD2. TRBV23-1 carries the ORF label, with uncertain function. V shed 2 bases and J 6 bases; nucleotides not matched to a gene: 9. This CDR3 is 16 amino acids long.